This entry is about one TCR beta chain. The germline V and J ends were trimmed by 1 base and 1 base, with 8 bases remaining between them. Germline V gene sequence: CDR1 SGHRS, CDR2 YFSETQ. The CDR3 has 15 residues. The sample originates from a study of radiotherapy plus CTLA-4 blockade in lung cancer. The assay was immunoSEQ multiplex PCR, and TCRdb's table has in-frame clones only and misses some. The table shows about 60,000 clones, with over 75% occurring only once. This receptor was taken from a human donor with non-small cell lung cancer who had a partial response to radiotherapy plus ipilimumab. The sequencing used peripheral blood, collected from a patient treated with radiotherapy plus ipilimumab. The chain uses TRBV5-1 and TRBJ1-4; D is perhaps TRBD1 (5 bases). As DNA, the CDR3 is TGCGCCAGCAGCTTGCTAGGGGTAACTAATGAAAAACTGTTTTTT. Protein product: CASSLLGVTNEKLFF.